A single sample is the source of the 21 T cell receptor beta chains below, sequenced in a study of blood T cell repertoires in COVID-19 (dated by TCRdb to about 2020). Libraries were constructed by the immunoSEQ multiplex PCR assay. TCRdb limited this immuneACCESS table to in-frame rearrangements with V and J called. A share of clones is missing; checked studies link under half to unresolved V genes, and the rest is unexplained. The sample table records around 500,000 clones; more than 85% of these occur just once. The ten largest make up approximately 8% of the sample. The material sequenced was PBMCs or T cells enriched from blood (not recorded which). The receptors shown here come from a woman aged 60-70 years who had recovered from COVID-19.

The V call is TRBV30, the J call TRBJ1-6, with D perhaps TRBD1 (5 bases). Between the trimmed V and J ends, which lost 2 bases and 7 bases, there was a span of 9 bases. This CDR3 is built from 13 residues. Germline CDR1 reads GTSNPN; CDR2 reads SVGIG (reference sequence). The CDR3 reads CAWSQQVNSPLHF. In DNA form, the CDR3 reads TGTGCCTGGAGTCAACAGGTGAATTCACCCCTCCACTTT.

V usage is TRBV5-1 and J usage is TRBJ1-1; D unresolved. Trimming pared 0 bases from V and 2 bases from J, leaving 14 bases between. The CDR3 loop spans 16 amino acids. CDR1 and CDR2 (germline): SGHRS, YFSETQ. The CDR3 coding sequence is TGCGCCAGCAGCTTGGGGTCCACGCGAGGAAACACTGAAGCTTTCTTT. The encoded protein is CASSLGSTRGNTEAFF. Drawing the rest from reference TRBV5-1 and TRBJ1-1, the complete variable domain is KAGVTQTPRYLIKTRGQQVTLSCSPISGHRSVSWYQQTPGQGLQFLFEYFSETQRNKGNFPGRFSGRQFSNSRSEMNVSTLELGDSALYLCASSLGSTRGNTEAFFGQGTRLTVV.

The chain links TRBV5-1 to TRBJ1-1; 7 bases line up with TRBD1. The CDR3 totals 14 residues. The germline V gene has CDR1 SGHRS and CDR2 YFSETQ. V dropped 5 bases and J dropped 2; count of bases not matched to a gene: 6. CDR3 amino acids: CASSRDRPNTEAFF. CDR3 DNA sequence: TGCGCCAGCAGTCGGGACAGACCAAACACTGAAGCTTTCTTT. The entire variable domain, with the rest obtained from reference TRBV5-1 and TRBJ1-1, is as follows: KAGVTQTPRYLIKTRGQQVTLSCSPISGHRSVSWYQQTPGQGLQFLFEYFSETQRNKGNFPGRFSGRQFSNSRSEMNVSTLELGDSALYLCASSRDRPNTEAFFGQGTRLTVV.

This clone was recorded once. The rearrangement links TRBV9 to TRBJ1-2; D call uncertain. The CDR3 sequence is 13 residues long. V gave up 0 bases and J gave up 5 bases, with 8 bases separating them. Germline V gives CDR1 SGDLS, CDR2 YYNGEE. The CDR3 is CASSVGHAYGYTF. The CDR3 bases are TGTGCCAGCAGCGTAGGACACGCGTATGGCTACACCTTC.

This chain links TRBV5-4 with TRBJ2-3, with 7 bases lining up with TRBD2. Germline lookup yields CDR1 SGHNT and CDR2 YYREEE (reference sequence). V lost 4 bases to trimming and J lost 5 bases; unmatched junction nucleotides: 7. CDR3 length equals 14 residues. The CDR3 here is CASSPGRERDTQYF. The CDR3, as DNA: TGTGCCAGCAGCCCGGGGAGGGAACGAGATACGCAGTATTTT.

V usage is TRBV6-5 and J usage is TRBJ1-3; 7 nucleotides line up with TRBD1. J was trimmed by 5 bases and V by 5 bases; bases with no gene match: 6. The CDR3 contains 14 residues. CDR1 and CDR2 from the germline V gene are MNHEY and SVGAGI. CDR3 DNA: TGTGCCAGCAGTACAGGGGAGTTACGAAACACCATATATTTT. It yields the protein CASSTGELRNTIYF.

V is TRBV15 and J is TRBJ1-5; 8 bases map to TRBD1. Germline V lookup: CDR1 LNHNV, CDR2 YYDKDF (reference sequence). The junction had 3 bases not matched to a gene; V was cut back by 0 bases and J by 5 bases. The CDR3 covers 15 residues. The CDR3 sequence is CATSRDRTGYQPQHF. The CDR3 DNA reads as TGTGCCACCAGCAGAGATAGGACAGGGTATCAGCCCCAGCATTTT.

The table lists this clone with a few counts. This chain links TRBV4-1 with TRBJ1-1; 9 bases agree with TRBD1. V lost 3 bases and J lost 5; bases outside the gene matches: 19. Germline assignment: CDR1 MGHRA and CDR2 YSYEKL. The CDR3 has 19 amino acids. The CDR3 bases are TGCGCCAGCAGCCAGGACCCTTTAGGGTGGGGACAGGGTAGGACTGAAGCTTTCTTT. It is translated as CASSQDPLGWGQGRTEAFF.

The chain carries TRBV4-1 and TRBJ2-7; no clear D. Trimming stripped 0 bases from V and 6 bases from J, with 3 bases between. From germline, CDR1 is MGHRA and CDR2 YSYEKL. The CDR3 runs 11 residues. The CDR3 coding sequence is TGCGCCAGCAGCCAAGAAGCCGAGCAGTACTTC. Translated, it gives CASSQEAEQYF.

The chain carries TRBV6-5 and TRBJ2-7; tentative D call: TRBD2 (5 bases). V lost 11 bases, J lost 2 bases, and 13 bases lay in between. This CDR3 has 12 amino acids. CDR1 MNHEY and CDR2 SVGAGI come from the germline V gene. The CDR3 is CASRVQTYEQYV. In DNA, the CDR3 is TGTGCCTCGAGGGTGCAGACCTACGAGCAGTACGTC.

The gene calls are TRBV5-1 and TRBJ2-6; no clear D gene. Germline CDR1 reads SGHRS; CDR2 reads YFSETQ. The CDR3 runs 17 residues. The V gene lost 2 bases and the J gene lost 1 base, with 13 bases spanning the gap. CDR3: CASSLQPAGSGANVLTF. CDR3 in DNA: TGCGCCAGCAGCTTACAGCCGGCAGGATCTGGGGCCAACGTCCTGACTTTC.

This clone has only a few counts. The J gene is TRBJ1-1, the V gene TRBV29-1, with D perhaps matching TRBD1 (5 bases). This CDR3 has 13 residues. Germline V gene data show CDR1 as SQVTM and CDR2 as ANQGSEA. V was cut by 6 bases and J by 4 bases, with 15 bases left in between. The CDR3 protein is CSVWDSRGTEAFF. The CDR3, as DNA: TGCAGCGTCTGGGACTCGAGGGGCACTGAAGCTTTCTTT.

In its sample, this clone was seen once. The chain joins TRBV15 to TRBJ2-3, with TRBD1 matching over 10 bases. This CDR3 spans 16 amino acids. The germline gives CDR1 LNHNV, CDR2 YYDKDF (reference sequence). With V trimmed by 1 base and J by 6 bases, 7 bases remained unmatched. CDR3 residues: CATSRGRTGGTDTQYF. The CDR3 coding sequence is TGTGCCACCAGCAGAGGTAGGACAGGGGGAACGGATACGCAGTATTTT.

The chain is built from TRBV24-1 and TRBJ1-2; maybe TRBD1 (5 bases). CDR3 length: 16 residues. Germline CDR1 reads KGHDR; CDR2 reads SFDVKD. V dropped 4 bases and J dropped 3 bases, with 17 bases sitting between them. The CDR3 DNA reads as TGTGCCACCAGTGACCCAACCGGGGGTAGAGACTATGGCTACACCTTC. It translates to CATSDPTGGRDYGYTF.

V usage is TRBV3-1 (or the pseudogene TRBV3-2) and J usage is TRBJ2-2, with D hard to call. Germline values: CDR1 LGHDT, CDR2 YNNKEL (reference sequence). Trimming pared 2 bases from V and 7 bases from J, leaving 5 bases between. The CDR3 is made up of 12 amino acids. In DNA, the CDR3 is TGTGCCAGCAGCCAACGGTTCGGGGAGCTGTTTTTT. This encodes CASSQRFGELFF.

CDR3 region: CASRTRQGAGSPLHF. The CDR3 DNA is TGTGCCAGTAGAACCAGACAGGGGGCGGGTTCACCCCTCCACTTT. This chain connects TRBV19 to TRBJ1-6, with TRBD1 matching over 10 bases. Germline CDR1 reads LNHDA; CDR2 reads SQIVND (reference sequence). The length of the CDR3 is 15 residues. V was pared by 6 bases and J by 9 bases, with 8 bases of the junction left unmatched.

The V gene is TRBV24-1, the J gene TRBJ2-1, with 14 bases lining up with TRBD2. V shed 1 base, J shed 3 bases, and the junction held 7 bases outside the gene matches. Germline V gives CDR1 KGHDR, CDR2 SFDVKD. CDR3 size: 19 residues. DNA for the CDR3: TGTGCCACCAGTGATTTTCGACTAGCGGGGGGGCTAGACTACAATGAGCAGTTCTTC. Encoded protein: CATSDFRLAGGLDYNEQFF.

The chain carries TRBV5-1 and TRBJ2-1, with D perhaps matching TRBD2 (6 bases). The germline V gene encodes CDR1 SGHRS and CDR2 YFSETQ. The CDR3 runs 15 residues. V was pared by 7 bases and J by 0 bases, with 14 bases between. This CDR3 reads CASRRDGSSYNEQFF. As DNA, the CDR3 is TGCGCCAGCCGGAGGGACGGGAGCTCCTACAATGAGCAGTTCTTC.

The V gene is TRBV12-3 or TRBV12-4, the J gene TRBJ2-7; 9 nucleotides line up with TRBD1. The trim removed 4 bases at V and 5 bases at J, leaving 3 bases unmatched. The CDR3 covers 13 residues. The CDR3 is CASSSRDRDEQYF. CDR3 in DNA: TGTGCCAGCAGTTCGAGGGACAGGGACGAGCAGTACTTC.

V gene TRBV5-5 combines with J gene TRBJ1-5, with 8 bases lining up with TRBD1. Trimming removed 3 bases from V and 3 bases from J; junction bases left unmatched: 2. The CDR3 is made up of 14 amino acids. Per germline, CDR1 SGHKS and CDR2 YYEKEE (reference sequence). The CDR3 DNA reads TGTGCCAGCAGCTCAGGGGGCAACAATCAGCCCCAGCATTTT. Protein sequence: CASSSGGNNQPQHF.

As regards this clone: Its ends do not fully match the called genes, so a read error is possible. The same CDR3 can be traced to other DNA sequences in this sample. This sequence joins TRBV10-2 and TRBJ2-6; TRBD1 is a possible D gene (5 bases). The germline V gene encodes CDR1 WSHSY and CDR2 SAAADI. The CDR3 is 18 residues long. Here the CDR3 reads CASSESRRSISGANVLTF. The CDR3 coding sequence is TGCGCCAGCAGTGAGTCTCGCAGGTCCATCTCTGGGGCCAACGTTCTGACTTTC.